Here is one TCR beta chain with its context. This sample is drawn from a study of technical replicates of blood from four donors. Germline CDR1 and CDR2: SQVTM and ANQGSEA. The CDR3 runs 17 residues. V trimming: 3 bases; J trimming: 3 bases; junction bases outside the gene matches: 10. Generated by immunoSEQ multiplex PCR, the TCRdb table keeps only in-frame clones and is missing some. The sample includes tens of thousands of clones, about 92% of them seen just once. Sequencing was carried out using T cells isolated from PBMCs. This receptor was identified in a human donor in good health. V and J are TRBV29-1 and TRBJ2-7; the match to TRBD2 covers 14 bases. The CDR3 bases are TGCAGCGTTGAGGGGGGACTAGCGGGAGCGTCAAACTACGAGCAGTACTTC. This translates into CSVEGGLAGASNYEQYF.